The 29 T cell receptor beta chains listed next were all sequenced from one sample in a study of identical twins. TCRdb fed the 5' RACE reads into MiXCR, producing one record per CDR3 protein. The profile shows some 190,000 distinct CDR3 sequences, about 15% of them singletons. The sample also formed part of further work on T cells expressing NK-cell markers.

The material sequenced was CD8+ T cells sorted from blood. The receptors originated from a woman aged 18-35 years in good health.

This clonotype has just a few counts. The chain employs TRBV11-2 and TRBJ2-5, with D perhaps matching TRBD1 (6 bases). The germline gives CDR1 SGHAT, CDR2 FQNNGV. With 4 bases removed from V and 4 bases from J, the gap between germline ends came to 13 bases. This CDR3 is built from 14 residues. CDR3 loop: CASSYSTGRETQYF. CDR3 sequence (DNA): TGTGCCAGCAGCTATTCGACAGGAAGAGAGACCCAGTACTTC.

This clonotype was counted a few times. CDR3 sequence reads: CASSLGIPGAQYF. The CDR3 nucleotides are TGTGCCAGCAGCTTAGGCATCCCCGGAGCCCAGTACTTC. The genes are TRBV11-2 and TRBJ2-5, with D unclear. The germline CDR1 and CDR2 sequences are SGHAT and FQNNGV. This CDR3 is built from 13 residues. With 1 base removed from V and 9 bases from J, the gap between germline ends came to 12 bases. Together with reference TRBV11-2 and TRBJ2-5, the CDR3 gives the full variable domain: EAGVAQSPRYKIIEKRQSVAFWCNPISGHATLYWYQQILGQGPKLLIQFQNNGVVDDSQLPKDRFSAERLKGVDSTLKIQPAKLEDSAVYLCASSLGIPGAQYFGPGTRLLVL.

This clonotype was counted between two and nine times. The rearrangement links TRBV29-1 to TRBJ2-3; D may correspond to TRBD1 or TRBD2 (5 bases each). V lost 4 bases to trimming and J lost 6 bases, with 5 bases between them. CDR3 size: 10 residues. Germline V lookup: CDR1 SQVTM, CDR2 ANQGSEA. The CDR3 DNA is TGCAGCGTTGGGGGGGATACGCAGTATTTT. Its protein product is CSVGGDTQYF.

This clonotype came up a few times. The chain recombines TRBV27 with TRBJ1-1; D remains unclear. The length of the CDR3 is 13 residues. Germline V gives CDR1 MNHEY, CDR2 SMNVEV (reference sequence). With 5 bases removed from V and 3 bases from J, the gap between germline ends came to 10 bases. The CDR3 sequence is CASSTSRDTEAFF. The CDR3 DNA reads as TGTGCCAGCAGTACATCGAGGGACACTGAAGCTTTCTTT.

This clonotype was observed many times. The rearrangement joins TRBV12-3 or TRBV12-4 to TRBJ2-7, with D uncertain. This CDR3 is 14 amino acids long. V was cut by 1 base and J by 5 bases, with 12 bases left in between. The CDR3 DNA is TGTGCCAGCAGTTTAGATGGGCCGCTCGACGAGCAGTACTTC. Its protein is CASSLDGPLDEQYF.

This clonotype was counted a few times. The chain couples TRBV6-5 to TRBJ1-2, with D possibly matching TRBD1 (6 bases). The germline V gene encodes CDR1 MNHEY and CDR2 SVGAGI. The CDR3 extends over 15 amino acids. V lost 0 bases to trimming and J lost 7 bases, with 15 bases between them. Written as DNA, the CDR3 is TGTGCCAGCAGTTACTCGGGGGGCGGTTCGGCTGGCTACACCTTC. As protein: CASSYSGGGSAGYTF.

Many counts were recorded for this clonotype. The rearrangement uses TRBV29-1 and TRBJ2-3, with 10 bases that match TRBD1. There are 17 residues in the CDR3. In germline, CDR1 is SQVTM, CDR2 ANQGSEA. Trimming took 8 bases from V and 2 from J; bases not matched to a gene: 16. As DNA, the CDR3 is TGCAGCCGGCCGGGACAGGGGAAGCGCAGGGACACAGATACGCAGTATTTT. Its protein product is CSRPGQGKRRDTDTQYF.

The chain couples TRBV5-6 to TRBJ1-5; a possible D gene is TRBD1 (5 bases). The length of the CDR3 is 12 residues. Germline values: CDR1 SGHDT, CDR2 YYEEEE. Trimming left V 4 bases short and J 7 bases short, with 9 bases between. In DNA form, the CDR3 reads TGTGCCAGCAGCCGACGGGGGCAGCCCCAGCATTTT. As protein: CASSRRGQPQHF.

This rearrangement joins TRBV29-1 to TRBJ2-1; D unclear. V shed 7 bases and J shed 8 bases, with 15 bases lying between them. CDR1 SQVTM and CDR2 ANQGSEA come from the germline V gene. This CDR3 spans 12 amino acids. The CDR3 DNA sequence: TGCAGCGGTGATTCACTCGGGCATGAGCAGTTCTTC. Translating gives CSGDSLGHEQFF.

This clonotype turned up a few times. V and J are TRBV11-2 and TRBJ2-7, with TRBD1 matching over 12 bases. This CDR3 region has 17 residues. From germline, CDR1 is SGHAT and CDR2 FQNNGV. V dropped 5 bases and J dropped 0; count of bases not matched to a gene: 8. CDR3 amino acids: CASSPGTGGLSSYEQYF. CDR3 DNA sequence: TGTGCCAGCAGCCCCGGGACAGGGGGCCTGAGCTCCTACGAGCAGTACTTC.

V is TRBV15 and J is TRBJ2-2; 8 bases align to TRBD2. CDR3 length: 15 residues. The V gene's germline CDR1 is LNHNV and CDR2 YYDKDF (reference sequence). J lost 2 bases, V lost 6 bases, and 5 bases had no gene match. The CDR3 nucleotides are TGTGCCACCAGGATAACTAGCGGCAACACCGGGGAGCTGTTTTTT. Amino acid sequence: CATRITSGNTGELFF.

The V call is TRBV25-1, the J call TRBJ2-3; no clear D gene. The V and J ends lost 4 bases and 0 bases respectively, with 8 bases between them. Germline CDR1 MGHDK, CDR2 SYGVNS. The length of the CDR3 is 14 residues. The CDR3 DNA reads TGTGCCAGCAGTGGTAAGGGTAGCACAGATACGCAGTATTTT. It encodes CASSGKGSTDTQYF.

The J gene is TRBJ2-7, the V gene TRBV27; TRBD2 matches at 13 bases. The CDR3 runs to 16 residues. Germline trimming cut 5 bases from V and 4 bases from J; bases unmatched to any gene: 8. CDR1 MNHEY and CDR2 SMNVEV come from the germline V gene (reference sequence). The chain's CDR3 is CASSPGLAGDLYEQYF. CDR3 sequence (DNA): TGTGCCAGCAGTCCCGGACTAGCGGGGGACTTATACGAGCAGTACTTC.

This chain connects TRBV4-3 to TRBJ2-1, with 9 bases matching TRBD2. Trimming removed 0 bases from V and 8 bases from J; junction bases left unmatched: 20. The CDR3 covers 20 residues. Germline loops: CDR1 LGHNA, CDR2 YSLEER. CDR3 sequence (DNA): TGCGCCAGCAGCCAAGATATCCCAAGCACCGTAGCGGGAGCTGGGGATGAGCAGTTCTTC. It codes for CASSQDIPSTVAGAGDEQFF.

The CDR3 sequence: CASSWLLTGGDDGYTF. Here the CDR3 DNA reads TGTGCCAGCAGTTGGCTCCTCACAGGGGGCGACGATGGCTACACCTTC. V and J are TRBV6-5 and TRBJ1-2; 9 nucleotides line up with TRBD1. The J segment lost 6 bases and the V segment lost 4 bases, leaving 12 bases of the junction unmatched. Germline CDR1 is MNHEY and CDR2 is SVGAGI. The CDR3 contains 16 residues.

The chain carries TRBV6-5 and TRBJ2-3; D is perhaps TRBD2 (6 bases). Deletions cut 0 bases from V and 3 bases from J, with 10 bases between. This CDR3 has 15 residues. CDR1 and CDR2 (germline): MNHEY, SVGAGI. As DNA, the CDR3 is TGTGCCAGCAGTTACTCGGGTAGCGGTACAGATACGCAGTATTTT. Encoded protein: CASSYSGSGTDTQYF.

The chain joins TRBV5-1 to TRBJ2-2, with 12 bases aligning to TRBD2. Germline lookup yields CDR1 SGHRS and CDR2 YFSETQ. V lost 4 bases and J lost 6; bases outside the gene matches: 7. The CDR3 extends over 16 amino acids. This CDR3 is CASSATSGGTAGELFF. The CDR3 DNA reads TGCGCCAGCAGCGCCACTAGCGGGGGGACCGCCGGGGAGCTGTTTTTT.

The J gene is TRBJ2-1, the V gene TRBV7-6; D remains unclear. This CDR3 is built from 12 residues. Germline V gives CDR1 SGHVS, CDR2 FNYEAQ. With 3 bases removed from V and 10 bases from J, the gap between germline ends came to 10 bases. The CDR3 here is CASSFVGQEQFF. CDR3 coding DNA: TGTGCCAGCAGCTTTGTTGGTCAGGAGCAGTTCTTC.

This clonotype was counted between two and nine times. The chain is built from TRBV10-3 and TRBJ1-2, with D hard to call. The germline CDR1 and CDR2 sequences are ENHRY and SYGVKD. Trimming left V 0 bases short and J 0 bases short, with 8 bases between. The CDR3 extends over 15 amino acids. CDR3 sequence: CAISESVSPNYGYTF. Here the CDR3 DNA reads TGTGCCATCAGTGAGTCGGTTTCACCTAACTATGGCTACACCTTC.

The table lists this clonotype with a few counts. This rearrangement joins TRBV9 to TRBJ1-1; no clear D. V dropped 0 bases and J dropped 1 base, with 7 bases sitting between them. The CDR3 is made up of 14 amino acids. Germline CDR1 and CDR2: SGDLS and YYNGEE. Written as DNA, the CDR3 is TGTGCCAGCAGCGTAGCTGGCGGGAACACTGAAGCTTTCTTT. This translates into CASSVAGGNTEAFF.

This clonotype was seen repeatedly, ten times or more. V and J are TRBV6-4 and TRBJ2-2; no clear D gene. The CDR3 loop spans 13 amino acids. V was clipped by 5 bases and J by 5 bases, with 9 bases between them. The V gene's germline CDR1 is MRHNA and CDR2 SNTAGT. The CDR3 here is CASSRDSTGELFF. The DNA for the CDR3 is TGTGCCAGCAGTCGAGACTCTACCGGGGAGCTGTTTTTT.

This clonotype was observed a handful of times. This sequence joins TRBV11-2 and TRBJ1-1; D is undetermined. CDR1 is SGHAT, CDR2 FQNNGV, per germline. This CDR3 region has 15 residues. V lost 4 bases and J lost 2, with 14 bases in between. The CDR3, as DNA: TGTGCCAGCAGCTCTACACAACCCGGTAACACTGAAGCTTTCTTT. Amino acid sequence: CASSSTQPGNTEAFF.

This clonotype occurred a few times. The chain links TRBV5-6 to TRBJ1-2; D not resolved. The CDR3 is made up of 14 amino acids. With 0 bases removed from V and 3 bases from J, the gap between germline ends came to 9 bases. The germline gives CDR1 SGHDT, CDR2 YYEEEE. The CDR3 bases are TGTGCCAGCAGCTTGGACCACCTTTACTATGGCTACACCTTC. Translated: CASSLDHLYYGYTF. Based on the CDR3 plus reference TRBV5-6 and TRBJ1-2, the full variable domain is DAGVTQSPTHLIKTRGQQVTLRCSPKSGHDTVSWYQQALGQGPQFIFQYYEEEERQRGNFPDRFSGHQFPNYSSELNVNALLLGDSALYLCASSLDHLYYGYTFGSGTRLTVV.

This clonotype was seen a few times. V and J are TRBV20-1 and TRBJ2-7, with D possibly matching TRBD1 (6 bases). V was pared by 6 bases and J by 0 bases, with 15 bases between. The CDR3 is made up of 14 amino acids. The V gene's germline CDR1 is DFQATT and CDR2 SNEGSKA (reference sequence). The CDR3 here is CSAGGQSFSYEQYF. The CDR3, as DNA: TGCAGTGCGGGCGGACAGTCGTTCTCCTACGAGCAGTACTTC.

This clonotype has a handful of counts. The rearrangement uses TRBV4-3 and TRBJ2-1, with 9 bases identical to TRBD2. V was pared by 0 bases and J by 7 bases, with 1 base of the junction left unmatched. This CDR3 region has 14 residues. Per germline, CDR1 LGHNA and CDR2 YSLEER. The CDR3 is CASSQETSGNEQFF. In DNA, the CDR3 is TGCGCCAGCAGCCAAGAGACTAGCGGTAATGAGCAGTTCTTC.

This clonotype was seen a handful of times. J is TRBJ2-7 and V is TRBV5-5, with 9 bases matching TRBD2. The junction had 5 bases not matched to a gene; V was cut back by 4 bases and J by 3 bases. Per the germline V gene, CDR1 is SGHKS and CDR2 is YYEKEE (reference sequence). The CDR3 runs to 14 residues. The CDR3 region has the DNA TGTGCCAGCAGCCATTTTAGCGGGAGCTACGAGCAGTACTTC. Translating gives CASSHFSGSYEQYF.

This clonotype turned up a few times. The chain uses TRBV6-6 and TRBJ2-1; tentatively, D is TRBD1 (6 bases). The CDR3 extends over 12 amino acids. Trimming pared 8 bases from V and 7 bases from J, leaving 12 bases between. From germline, CDR1 is MNHNY and CDR2 SVGAGI (reference sequence). CDR3 in amino acids: CASGQTWNEQFF. The CDR3 DNA sequence: TGTGCCAGCGGACAGACTTGGAATGAGCAGTTCTTC.

This clonotype was picked up many times. The rearrangement links TRBV24-1 to TRBJ2-2; D is undetermined. This CDR3 is 13 amino acids long. Germline CDR1 KGHDR, CDR2 SFDVKD. Trimming pared 10 bases from V and 4 bases from J, leaving 12 bases between. The CDR3 spells CATGSSPTGELFF. The CDR3 DNA reads TGTGCCACGGGGTCCTCACCCACCGGGGAGCTGTTTTTT.

This clonotype was found a few times. This sequence joins TRBV5-1 and TRBJ1-5, with D perhaps TRBD1 (5 bases). The CDR3 has 15 amino acids. Germline V lookup: CDR1 SGHRS, CDR2 YFSETQ. V gave up 4 bases and J gave up 2 bases, with 13 bases separating them. CDR3 coding DNA: TGCGCCAGCAGCCCATTAGGAGGGGGCAATCAGCCCCAGCATTTT. Translation gives CASSPLGGGNQPQHF.